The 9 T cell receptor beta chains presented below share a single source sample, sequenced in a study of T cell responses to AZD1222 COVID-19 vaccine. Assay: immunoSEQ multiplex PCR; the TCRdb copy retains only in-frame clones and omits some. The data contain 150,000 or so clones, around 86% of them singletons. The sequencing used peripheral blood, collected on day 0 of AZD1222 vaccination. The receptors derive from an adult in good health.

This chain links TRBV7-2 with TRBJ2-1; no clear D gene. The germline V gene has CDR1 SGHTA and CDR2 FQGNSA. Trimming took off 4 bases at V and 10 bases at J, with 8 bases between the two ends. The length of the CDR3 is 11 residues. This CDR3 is CASSSIREQFF. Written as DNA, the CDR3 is TGTGCCAGCAGCTCGATACGGGAGCAGTTCTTC.

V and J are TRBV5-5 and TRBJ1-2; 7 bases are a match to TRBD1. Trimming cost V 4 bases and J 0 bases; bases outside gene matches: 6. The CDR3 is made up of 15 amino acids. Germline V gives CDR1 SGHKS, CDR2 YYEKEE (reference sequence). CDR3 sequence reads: CASSVDRATNYGYTF. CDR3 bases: TGTGCCAGCAGCGTCGACAGGGCGACTAACTATGGCTACACCTTC.

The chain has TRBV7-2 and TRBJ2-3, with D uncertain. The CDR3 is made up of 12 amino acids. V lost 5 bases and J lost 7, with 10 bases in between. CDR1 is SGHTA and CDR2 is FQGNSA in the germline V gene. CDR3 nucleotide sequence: TGTGCCAGCAGCCCTGCACCGTATACGCAGTATTTT. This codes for CASSPAPYTQYF. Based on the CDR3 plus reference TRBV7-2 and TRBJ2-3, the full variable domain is GAGVSQSPSNKVTEKGKDVELRCDPISGHTALYWYRQSLGQGLEFLIYFQGNSAPDKSGLPSDRFSAERTGGSVSTLTIQRTQQEDSAVYLCASSPAPYTQYFGPGTRLTVL.

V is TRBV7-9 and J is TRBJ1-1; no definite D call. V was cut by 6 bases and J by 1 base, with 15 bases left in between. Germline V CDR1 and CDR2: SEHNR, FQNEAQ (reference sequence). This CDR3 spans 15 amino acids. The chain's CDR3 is CASSSVALQNTEAFF. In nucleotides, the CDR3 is TGTGCCAGCAGTTCCGTCGCCCTCCAGAACACTGAAGCTTTCTTT.

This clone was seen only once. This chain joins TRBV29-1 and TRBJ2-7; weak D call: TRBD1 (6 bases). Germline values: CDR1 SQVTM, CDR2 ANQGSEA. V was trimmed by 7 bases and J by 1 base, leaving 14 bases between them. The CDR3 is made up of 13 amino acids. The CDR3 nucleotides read TGCAGCGCAAGTGACAGGAATTCCTACGAGCAGTACTTC. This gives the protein CSASDRNSYEQYF.

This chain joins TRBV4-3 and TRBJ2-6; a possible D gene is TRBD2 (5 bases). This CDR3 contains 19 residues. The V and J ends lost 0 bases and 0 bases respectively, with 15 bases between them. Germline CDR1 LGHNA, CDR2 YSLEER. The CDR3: CASSQDLEARASGANVLTF. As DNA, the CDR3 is TGCGCCAGCAGCCAAGATCTGGAGGCCCGAGCCTCTGGGGCCAACGTCCTGACTTTC.

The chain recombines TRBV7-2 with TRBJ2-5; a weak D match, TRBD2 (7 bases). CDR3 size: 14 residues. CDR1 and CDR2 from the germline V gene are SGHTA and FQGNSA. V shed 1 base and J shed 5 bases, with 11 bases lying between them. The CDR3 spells CASSLVGGPETQYF. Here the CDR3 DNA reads TGTGCCAGCAGCTTAGTCGGGGGGCCGGAGACCCAGTACTTC.

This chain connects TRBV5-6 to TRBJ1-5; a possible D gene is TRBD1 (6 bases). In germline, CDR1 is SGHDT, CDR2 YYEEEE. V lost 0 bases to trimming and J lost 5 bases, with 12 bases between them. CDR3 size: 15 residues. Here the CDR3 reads CASSLDRRGDQPQHF. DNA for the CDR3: TGTGCCAGCAGCTTGGACCGAAGGGGGGATCAGCCCCAGCATTTT.

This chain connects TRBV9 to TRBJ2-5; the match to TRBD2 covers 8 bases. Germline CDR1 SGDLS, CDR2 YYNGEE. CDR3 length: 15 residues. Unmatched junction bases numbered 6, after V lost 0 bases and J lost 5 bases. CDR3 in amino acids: CASSVVRGGLETQYF. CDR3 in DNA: TGTGCCAGCAGCGTAGTTCGGGGGGGCCTGGAGACCCAGTACTTC.